Below are 8 T cell receptor beta chains sequenced from a single sample in a study of CD8 T cells in cerebrospinal fluid in Alzheimer's disease. No DNA is given; TCRdb re-called the 10x single-cell sequencing reads and lists each CDR3 protein once. This listing includes about 790 distinct CDR3 sequences. Sequences were obtained from cerebrospinal fluid. These receptor sequences come from a human donor with Parkinson's disease.

This clonotype is deemed medium-sized by its frequency. The chain combines TRBV5-6 with TRBJ1-5. The CDR3 length is 14 residues. CDR1 and CDR2 (germline): SGHDT, YYEEEE. Here the CDR3 reads CASSYGISNQPQHF.

This clonotype is deemed medium-sized by its frequency. The chain combines TRBV10-3 with TRBJ1-3. The germline V gene encodes CDR1 ENHRY and CDR2 SYGVKD. The CDR3 runs 14 residues. The CDR3 reads CAITQGGSRNTIYF.

This clonotype registers large (0.1 to 1%) by frequency. V is TRBV20-1 and J is TRBJ1-5; absent DNA, TCRdb's TRBD1 call cannot be checked. Germline V gene lookup returns CDR1 DFQATT and CDR2 SNEGSKA (reference sequence). CDR3 size: 15 residues. The CDR3 here is CSASAETGGNQPQHF.

This clonotype is called large based on its frequency. V is TRBV28 and J is TRBJ2-7; TCRdb calls TRBD2, which cannot be checked without DNA. The CDR3 totals 16 residues. Germline assignment: CDR1 MDHEN and CDR2 SYDVKM. The CDR3 reads CASRTGKLAGEGEQYF.

The chain has TRBV9 and TRBJ2-5; lacking DNA, the TRBD1 call made by TCRdb goes unchecked. CDR1 SGDLS and CDR2 YYNGEE come from the germline V gene. The CDR3 spans 15 residues. CDR3 sequence reads: CASSPGTGIRQTQYF.

According to its frequency, this clonotype is medium-sized (0.01 to 0.1%). This chain connects TRBV20-1 to TRBJ2-7. This CDR3 is 11 amino acids long. CDR1 DFQATT and CDR2 SNEGSKA come from the germline V gene (reference sequence). The CDR3 protein is CSAKGTDEQYF.

The genes are TRBV28 and TRBJ2-2. CDR1 and CDR2 (germline): MDHEN, SYDVKM. This CDR3 spans 15 amino acids. The CDR3 loop is CASTRLDADTGELFF.

This clonotype is identified as large (0.1 to 1%) from frequency. V is TRBV7-6 and J is TRBJ2-2; TCRdb lists TRBD1, though no DNA is available to test this call. This CDR3 spans 14 amino acids. Germline V lookup: CDR1 SGHVS, CDR2 FNYEAQ. CDR3 residues: CASSAPFSTGELFF.